This T cell receptor (beta chain) was recovered during a study of T cell responses to AZD1222 COVID-19 vaccine. Findings and caveats of the study: AZD1222 recipients seropositive at baseline numbered only six or seven. Regions 160-218 and 743-854 held dominance among vaccine-associated CD4 TCRs, which spanned spike. Spike-specific TCR breadth rose after two AZD1222 doses, and depth rose as well. Donors, mostly white British, included more females; clonal diversity was possibly underestimated.

Profiling relied on immunoSEQ multiplex PCR, and the TCRdb table lists in-frame clones only, not all of them. Of 150,000 or so clones listed, approximately 94% are singletons. This clone appeared many times. Its target is not known. The junction had 12 bases not matched to a gene; V was cut back by 5 bases and J by 4 bases. Per germline, CDR1 SGHVS and CDR2 FQNEAQ. CDR3 length: 17 residues. The source is an adult who received the AZD1222 COVID-19 vaccine. This chain connects TRBV7-8 to TRBJ2-5; TRBD2 matches 11 bases. Source: peripheral blood, taken 28 days after the second AZD1222 dose. The CDR3 DNA sequence: TGTGCCAGCAGCGAGGGACTAGCGGACCTTTGGGGAGAGACCCAGTACTTC. The encoded protein is CASSEGLADLWGETQYF. The complete variable domain, with remaining parts taken from reference TRBV7-8 and TRBJ2-5, reads GAGVSQSPRYKVAKRGQDVALRCDPISGHVSLFWYQQALGQGPEFLTYFQNEAQLDKSGLPSDRFFAERPEGSVSTLKIQRTQQEDSAVYLCASSEGLADLWGETQYFGPGTRLLVL.